This T cell receptor (beta chain) was observed in a study of blood T cell repertoires in COVID-19. In the study overall: The cDNA or gDNA used as material had been derived from T cells, B-cell-depleted T cells, or PBMCs.

Sequenced by immunoSEQ multiplex PCR; TCRdb stores in-frame clones only, minus some. The table shows about 58,000 clones, with under 80% occurring only once. CDR1 and CDR2 (germline): MNHEY, SVGAGI. J gave up 7 bases and V 6 bases, and 7 bases lay outside the gene matches. The CDR3 runs to 14 residues. The sequenced material came from peripheral blood. V usage is TRBV6-5 and J usage is TRBJ1-4; 8 bases agree with TRBD1. This clonotype was sampled from a human donor in a cohort sampled during active COVID-19. The CDR3 coding sequence is TGTGCCAGCAGGTCAGGGGGCCGGGTTGAAAAACTGTTTTTT. Translated: CASRSGGRVEKLFF.